The source of this T cell receptor beta chain is a study of cytomegalovirus exposure and HLA in healthy donors. PCR used 60 Vbeta primers and 13 Jbeta primers. TCRdb's table, derived via immunoSEQ multiplex PCR, lists solely in-frame clones and lacks some. The table has around 85,000 clones, around three quarters seen once; the top ten hold 6% to 9.5%. This CDR3 is 12 amino acids long. The germline CDR1 and CDR2 sequences are SNHLY and FYNNEI. Between the trimmed V and J ends, which lost 5 bases and 8 bases, there was a span of 10 bases. The sequenced material came from PBMCs. The chain joins TRBV2 to TRBJ2-4; perhaps TRBD2 as D (5 bases). This clonotype originated in a man aged 30-40 years in good health and CMV-seronegative. The chain's CDR3 is CASSLEADIQYF. The DNA of the CDR3 is TGTGCCAGCAGTCTCGAAGCGGACATTCAGTACTTC. The whole variable domain, remainder taken from reference TRBV2 and TRBJ2-4, is EPEVTQTPSHQVTQMGQEVILRCVPISNHLYFYWYRQILGQKVEFLVSFYNNEISEKSEIFDDQFSVERPDGSNFTLKIRSTKLEDSAMYFCASSLEADIQYFGAGTRLSVL.